The 16 T cell receptor beta chains presented below share a single source sample, sequenced in a study of CD8+CD57+ T cells in acquired aplastic anemia. Genomic DNA served as template for TCR beta VDJ and CDR3 profiling. A single record per CDR3 protein comes from TCRdb applying MiXCR to the reads. Among 400,000 to 500,000 distinct CDR3 sequences listed, 65% to 80% were seen once. What was sequenced was sorted CD4+, CD8+, or CD8+CD57+ T cells (not recorded which) from PBMCs. These TCRs come from a human donor in good health, serving as a control.

Regarding this clonotype: The junction and the germline gene differ at one end; a read error may be behind it. The chain carries TRBV11-2 and TRBJ2-1; D is unclear. This CDR3 contains 14 residues. The germline V gene has CDR1 SGHAT and CDR2 FQNNGV. CDR3 bases: TGTGCCAGCAGCCGAGATGGCTCCTACGATGAGCAGTTCTTC. Amino acid sequence: CASSRDGSYDEQFF.

The chain has TRBV20-1 and TRBJ2-7; 9 bases fit TRBD1. Trimming at V came to 6 bases and at J to 2 bases, leaving 5 bases not matched to a gene. Germline V gene lookup returns CDR1 DFQATT and CDR2 SNEGSKA (reference sequence). This CDR3 is 13 amino acids long. The CDR3 is CSAVGQGPYEQYF. The CDR3, as DNA: TGCAGTGCGGTGGGACAGGGACCCTACGAGCAGTACTTC.

This clonotype was seen many times. The CDR3 here is CASSPGISPHEQYF. CDR3 nucleotides: TGCGCCAGCAGCCCCGGGATATCGCCCCACGAGCAGTACTTC. The V gene is TRBV5-1, the J gene TRBJ2-7; D might be TRBD2 (5 bases). Germline CDR1 reads SGHRS; CDR2 reads YFSETQ. V was cut by 4 bases and J by 5 bases, with 16 bases left in between. The length of the CDR3 is 14 residues.

Comments on this clonotype: No conserved phenylalanine or tryptophan ends this CDR3, so it is likely a read error. The gene calls are TRBV9 and TRBJ1-1; D uncertain. CDR1 is SGDLS, CDR2 YYNGEE, per germline. There are 15 residues in the CDR3. With 1 base removed from V and 9 bases from J, the gap between germline ends came to 19 bases. In nucleotides, the CDR3 is TGTGCCAGCAGCGTAAATGTCGGAAAAGAGACCCAAGCTTTCCTT. Its protein is CASSVNVGKETQAFL.

Concerning this clonotype itself: This could be a read error, since a much larger clone is one nucleotide away. The rearrangement joins TRBV5-1 to TRBJ1-1, with D perhaps matching TRBD1 (5 bases). This CDR3 has 15 residues. In germline, CDR1 is SGHRS, CDR2 YFSETQ. The CDR3 sequence: CASRTTAGANTETFF. Here the CDR3 DNA reads TGCGCCAGCAGGACGACCGCCGGGGCAAACACTGAAACTTTCTTT.

The chain is built from TRBV20-1 and TRBJ2-7; D gene ambiguous. The CDR3 is 14 amino acids. Germline values: CDR1 DFQATT, CDR2 SNEGSKA (reference sequence). Trimming pared 5 bases from V and 3 bases from J, leaving 17 bases between. This CDR3 reads CSAPEPRYGYEQYF. CDR3 sequence (DNA): TGCAGTGCTCCAGAACCGAGATATGGCTACGAGCAGTACTTC.

The V and J genes are TRBV12-5 and TRBJ1-2; D ambiguous. The germline CDR1 and CDR2 sequences are LGHNT and FRNRAP. Between the trimmed V and J ends, which lost 1 base and 5 bases, there was a span of 20 bases. The CDR3 consists of 17 residues. CDR3 residues: CASGLGPQGKGKYGYTF. CDR3 nucleotides: TGTGCTAGTGGTTTGGGCCCACAAGGGAAAGGGAAGTATGGCTACACCTTC. Combining the CDR3 with reference TRBV12-5 and TRBJ1-2 gives the whole variable domain DARVTQTPRHKVTEMGQEVTMRCQPILGHNTVFWYRQTMMQGLELLAYFRNRAPLDDSGMPKDRFSAEMPDATLATLKIQPSEPRDSAVYFCASGLGPQGKGKYGYTFGSGTRLTVV.

With respect to this clonotype: A junction end diverges from the germline sequence, so it may reflect a read error. The chain joins TRBV5-1 to TRBJ1-2; D gene unclear. The CDR3 length is 14 residues. Germline CDR1 and CDR2: SGHRS and YFSETQ. The CDR3 here is CATSVMLSSYGYTF. In nucleotides, the CDR3 is TGCGCCACCAGCGTGATGTTAAGCTCCTATGGCTACACCTTC.

This clonotype was found many times. The chain combines TRBV6-1 with TRBJ1-6, with D hard to call. The CDR3 sequence is 14 residues long. Germline V gene data show CDR1 as MNHNS and CDR2 as SASEGT. V dropped 5 bases and J dropped 8 bases, with 13 bases sitting between them. CDR3 loop: CASSPSFRDSPLHF. As DNA, the CDR3 is TGTGCCAGCAGTCCGAGTTTTAGAGATTCACCCCTCCACTTT.

This clonotype came up many times. The chain employs TRBV7-9 and TRBJ2-7; D is undetermined. The CDR3 is made up of 14 amino acids. CDR1 and CDR2 from the germline V gene are SEHNR and FQNEAQ (reference sequence). Trimming took off 2 bases at V and 2 bases at J, with 10 bases between the two ends. The CDR3 loop is CASSLPSPTYEQYF. The CDR3 nucleotides are TGTGCCAGCAGCTTACCCTCTCCCACCTACGAGCAGTACTTC.

As regards this clonotype: No conserved phenylalanine or tryptophan is present at the end of the CDR3, so a read error is the likely explanation. The limits of the CDR3 on the DNA are not certain, so only TCRdb's listed CDR3 is given. The chain employs TRBV7-2 and TRBJ1-3. The CDR3 extends over 13 residues, inclusive of both ends. Germline CDR1 reads SGHTA; CDR2 reads FQGNSA. This CDR3 reads CASSHLDTQTFDL.

The DNA for the CDR3 is TGCAGTGCTAGGGGCAGGATTACTTCACCCCTCCACTTT. Amino acids: CSARGRITSPLHF. This rearrangement joins TRBV20-1 to TRBJ1-6; unclear D gene. Per the germline V gene, CDR1 is DFQATT and CDR2 is SNEGSKA (reference sequence). V was clipped by 3 bases and J by 9 bases, with 12 bases between them. The CDR3 has 13 residues.

The table lists this clonotype with many counts. J is TRBJ1-4 and V is TRBV7-2; D is undetermined. The CDR3 runs to 14 residues. Trimming took 2 bases from V and 6 from J, leaving 10 bases between them. Germline lookup yields CDR1 SGHTA and CDR2 FQGNSA. The CDR3, as DNA: TGTGCCAGCAGCTTAAGTCGGGATCATGAAAAACTGTTTTTT. It specifies CASSLSRDHEKLFF.

Concerning this clonotype itself: The conserved phenylalanine or tryptophan normally closing the CDR3 is absent here, so this likely arose from a read error. The DNA is left out, because the CDR3 cannot be placed on it with certainty; the CDR3 is given as TCRdb lists it. V usage is TRBV7-2 and J usage is TRBJ2-3; TRBD2, as called in the table, went unchecked against the DNA. CDR1 and CDR2 (germline): SGHTA, FQGNSA. The CDR3 is 13 residues long, ends included. The CDR3 protein is CASSWTGLLTEEL.

This rearrangement joins TRBV7-9 to TRBJ1-2; D is unresolved. Germline CDR1 SEHNR, CDR2 FQNEAQ (reference sequence). The CDR3 sequence is 15 residues long. With 5 bases removed from V and 14 bases from J, the gap between germline ends came to 27 bases. This CDR3 reads CASSPRHPNEKLYTF. In nucleotides, the CDR3 is TGTGCCAGCAGCCCGAGACACCCTAATGAAAAACTGTATACCTTC.

Many counts were recorded for this clonotype. The V gene is TRBV20-1, the J gene TRBJ1-1; 8 bases match TRBD1. The CDR3 has 16 residues. Losses at the gene ends were 0 bases for V and 1 base for J; bases not matched to a gene: 7. Germline V gene data show CDR1 as DFQATT and CDR2 as SNEGSKA (reference sequence). CDR3 sequence reads: CSARDPGQGGNTEAFF. CDR3 nucleotide sequence: TGCAGTGCTAGAGATCCCGGACAGGGTGGGAACACTGAAGCTTTCTTT.